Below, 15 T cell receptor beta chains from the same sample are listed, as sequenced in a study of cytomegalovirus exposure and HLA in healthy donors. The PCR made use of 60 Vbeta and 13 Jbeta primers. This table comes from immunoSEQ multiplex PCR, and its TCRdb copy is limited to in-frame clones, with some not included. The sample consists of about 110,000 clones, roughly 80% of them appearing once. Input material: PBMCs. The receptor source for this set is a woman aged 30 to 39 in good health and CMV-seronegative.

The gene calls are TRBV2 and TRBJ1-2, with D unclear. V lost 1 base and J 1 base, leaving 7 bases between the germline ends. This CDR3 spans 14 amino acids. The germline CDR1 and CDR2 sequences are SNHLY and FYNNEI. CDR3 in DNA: TGTGCCAGCAGTGAAGACGACATTAACTATGGCTACACCTTC. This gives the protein CASSEDDINYGYTF.

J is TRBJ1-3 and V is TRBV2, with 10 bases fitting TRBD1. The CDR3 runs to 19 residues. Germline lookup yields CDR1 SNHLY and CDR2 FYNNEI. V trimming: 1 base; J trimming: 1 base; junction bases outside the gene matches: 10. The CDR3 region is CASSEVRLVGQGSGNTIYF. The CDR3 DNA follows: TGTGCCAGCAGTGAAGTTCGTTTGGTGGGACAGGGGTCTGGAAACACCATATATTTT.

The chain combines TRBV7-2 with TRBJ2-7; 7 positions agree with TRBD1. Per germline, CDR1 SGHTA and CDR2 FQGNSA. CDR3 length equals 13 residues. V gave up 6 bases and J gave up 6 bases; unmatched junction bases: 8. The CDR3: CASSLQGPGEQYF. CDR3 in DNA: TGTGCCAGCAGTTTACAGGGGCCAGGCGAGCAGTACTTC. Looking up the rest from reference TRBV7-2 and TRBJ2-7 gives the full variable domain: GAGVSQSPSNKVTEKGKDVELRCDPISGHTALYWYRQSLGQGLEFLIYFQGNSAPDKSGLPSDRFSAERTGGSVSTLTIQRTQQEDSAVYLCASSLQGPGEQYFGPGTRLTVT.

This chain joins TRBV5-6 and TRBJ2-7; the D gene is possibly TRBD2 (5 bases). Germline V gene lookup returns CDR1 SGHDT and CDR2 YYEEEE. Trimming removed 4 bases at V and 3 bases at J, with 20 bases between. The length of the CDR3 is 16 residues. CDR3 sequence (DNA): TGTGCCAGCAGCCTACCCGGAGGTGGCCCCAACTACGAGCAGTACTTC. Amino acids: CASSLPGGGPNYEQYF.

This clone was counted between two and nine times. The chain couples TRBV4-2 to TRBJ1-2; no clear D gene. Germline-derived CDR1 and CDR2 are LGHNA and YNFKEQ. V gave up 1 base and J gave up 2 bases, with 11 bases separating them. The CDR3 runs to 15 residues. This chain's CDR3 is CASSQVERGNYGYTF. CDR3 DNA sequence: TGTGCCAGCAGCCAAGTTGAGAGAGGAAACTATGGCTACACCTTC.

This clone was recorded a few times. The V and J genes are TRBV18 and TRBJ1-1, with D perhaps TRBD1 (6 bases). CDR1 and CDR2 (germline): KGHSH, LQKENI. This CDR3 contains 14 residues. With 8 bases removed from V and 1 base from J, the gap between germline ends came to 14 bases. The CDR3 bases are TGTGCCAGCGGCCGGGACACTAAGAACACTGAAGCTTTCTTT. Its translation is CASGRDTKNTEAFF.

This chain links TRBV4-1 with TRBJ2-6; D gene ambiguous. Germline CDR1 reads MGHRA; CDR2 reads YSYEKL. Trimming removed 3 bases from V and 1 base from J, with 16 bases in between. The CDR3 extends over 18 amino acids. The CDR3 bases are TGCGCCAGCAGCCACTCCCGAGGCATGGAGTCTGGGGCCAACGTCCTGACTTTC. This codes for CASSHSRGMESGANVLTF.

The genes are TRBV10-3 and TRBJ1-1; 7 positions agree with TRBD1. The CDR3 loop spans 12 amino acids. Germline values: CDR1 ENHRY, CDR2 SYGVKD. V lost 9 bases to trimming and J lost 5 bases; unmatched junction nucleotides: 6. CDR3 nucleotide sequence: TGTGCCATAAGTTCACAGGGGACTGAAGCTTTCTTT. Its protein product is CAISSQGTEAFF.

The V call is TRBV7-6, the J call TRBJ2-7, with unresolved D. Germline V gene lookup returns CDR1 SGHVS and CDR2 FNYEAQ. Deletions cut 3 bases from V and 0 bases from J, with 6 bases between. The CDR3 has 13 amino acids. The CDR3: CASSFQVSYEQYF. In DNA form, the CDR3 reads TGTGCCAGCAGCTTCCAGGTCTCCTACGAGCAGTACTTC.

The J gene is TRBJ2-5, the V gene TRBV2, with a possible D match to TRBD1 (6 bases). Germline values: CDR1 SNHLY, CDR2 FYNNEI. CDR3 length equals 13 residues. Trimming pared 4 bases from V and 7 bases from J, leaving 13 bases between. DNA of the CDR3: TGTGCCAGCAGTGGGGACAAACCGGGGACCCAGTACTTC. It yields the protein CASSGDKPGTQYF.

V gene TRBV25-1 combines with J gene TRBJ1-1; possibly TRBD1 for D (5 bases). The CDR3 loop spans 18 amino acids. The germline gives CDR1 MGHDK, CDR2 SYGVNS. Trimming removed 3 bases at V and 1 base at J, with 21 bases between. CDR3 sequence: CASSEPDLTGARNTEAFF. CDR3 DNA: TGTGCCAGCAGTGAGCCTGACTTAACAGGTGCCAGGAACACTGAAGCTTTCTTT.

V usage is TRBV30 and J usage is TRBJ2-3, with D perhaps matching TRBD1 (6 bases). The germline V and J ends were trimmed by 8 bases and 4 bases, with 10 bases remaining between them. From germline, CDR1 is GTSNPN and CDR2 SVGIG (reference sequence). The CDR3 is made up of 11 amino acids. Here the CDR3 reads CARRGADTQYF. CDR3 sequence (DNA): TGTGCCCGCAGGGGAGCAGATACGCAGTATTTT. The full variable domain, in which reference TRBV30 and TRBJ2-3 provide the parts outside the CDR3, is SQTIHQWPATLVQPVGSPLSLECTVEGTSNPNLYWYRQAAGRGLQLLFYSVGIGQISSEVPQNLSASRPQDRQFILSSKKLLLSDSGFYLCARRGADTQYFGPGTRLTVL.

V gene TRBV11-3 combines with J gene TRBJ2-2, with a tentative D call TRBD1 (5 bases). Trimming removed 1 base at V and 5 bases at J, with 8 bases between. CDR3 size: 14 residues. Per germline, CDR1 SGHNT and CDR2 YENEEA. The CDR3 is CASSLARATGELFF. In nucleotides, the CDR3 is TGTGCCAGCAGCTTAGCCAGGGCAACCGGGGAGCTGTTTTTT. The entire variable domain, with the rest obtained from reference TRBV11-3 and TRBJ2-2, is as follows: EAGVVQSPRYKIIEKKQPVAFWCNPISGHNTLYWYLQNLGQGPELLIRYENEEAVDDSQLPKDRFSAERLKGVDSTLKIQPAELGDSAVYLCASSLARATGELFFGEGSRLTVL.

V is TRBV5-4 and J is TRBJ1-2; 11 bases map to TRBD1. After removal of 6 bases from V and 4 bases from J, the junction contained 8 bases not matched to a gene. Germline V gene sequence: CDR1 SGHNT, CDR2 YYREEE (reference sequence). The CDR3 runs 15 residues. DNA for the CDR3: TGTGCCAGCACCCAGGACAGGGGGCAGGGCTATGGCTACACCTTC. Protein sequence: CASTQDRGQGYGYTF. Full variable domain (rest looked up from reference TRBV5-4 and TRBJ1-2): ETGVTQSPTHLIKTRGQQVTLRCSSQSGHNTVSWYQQALGQGPQFIFQYYREEENGRGNFPPRFSGLQFPNYSSELNVNALELDDSALYLCASTQDRGQGYGYTFGSGTRLTVV.

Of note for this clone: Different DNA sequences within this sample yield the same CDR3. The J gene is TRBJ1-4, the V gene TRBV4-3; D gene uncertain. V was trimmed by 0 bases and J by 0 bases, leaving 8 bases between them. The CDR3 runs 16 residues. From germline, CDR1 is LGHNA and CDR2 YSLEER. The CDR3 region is CASSQDRGATNEKLFF. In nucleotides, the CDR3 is TGCGCCAGCAGCCAAGATCGGGGTGCAACTAATGAAAAACTGTTTTTT.